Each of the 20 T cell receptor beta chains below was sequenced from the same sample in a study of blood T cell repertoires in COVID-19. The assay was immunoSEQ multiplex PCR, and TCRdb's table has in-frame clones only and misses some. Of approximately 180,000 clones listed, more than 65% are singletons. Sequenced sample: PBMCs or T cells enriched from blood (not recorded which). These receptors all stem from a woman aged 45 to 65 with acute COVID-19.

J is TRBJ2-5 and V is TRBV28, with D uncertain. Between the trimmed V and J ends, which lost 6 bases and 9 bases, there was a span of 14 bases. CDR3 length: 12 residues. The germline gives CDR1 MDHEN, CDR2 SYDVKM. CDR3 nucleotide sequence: TGTGCCAGCAGCTCTCCGGTTCACTCCCAGTACTTC. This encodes CASSSPVHSQYF.

CDR3 sequence: CASSNGRGPNQPQHF. As DNA, the CDR3 is TGTGCCAGCTCAAATGGCAGGGGGCCTAATCAGCCCCAGCATTTT. V is TRBV18 and J is TRBJ1-5, with 8 positions matching TRBD1. This CDR3 has 15 amino acids. The V gene's germline CDR1 is KGHSH and CDR2 LQKENI. J gave up 4 bases and V 5 bases, and 7 bases lay outside the gene matches.

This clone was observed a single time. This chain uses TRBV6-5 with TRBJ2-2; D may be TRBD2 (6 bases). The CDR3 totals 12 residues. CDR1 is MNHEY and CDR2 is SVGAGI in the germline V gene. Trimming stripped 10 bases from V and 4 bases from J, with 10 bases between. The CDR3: CANGGLTGELFF. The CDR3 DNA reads TGTGCCAACGGGGGACTCACCGGGGAGCTGTTTTTT.

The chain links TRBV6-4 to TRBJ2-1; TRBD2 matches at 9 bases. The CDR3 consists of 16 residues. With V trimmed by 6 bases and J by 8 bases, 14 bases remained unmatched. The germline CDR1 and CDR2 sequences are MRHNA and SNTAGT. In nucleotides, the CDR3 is TGTGCCAGCAGCCCCAGAGGTGCTAGCGGGGTCGATGAGCAGTTCTTC. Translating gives CASSPRGASGVDEQFF.

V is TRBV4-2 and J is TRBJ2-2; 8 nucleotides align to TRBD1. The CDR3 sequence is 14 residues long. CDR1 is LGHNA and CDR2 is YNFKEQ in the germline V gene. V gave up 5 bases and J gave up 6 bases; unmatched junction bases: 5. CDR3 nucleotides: TGTGCCAGCAGCTCACACAGGGGGGCCGGGGAGCTGTTTTTT. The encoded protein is CASSSHRGAGELFF.

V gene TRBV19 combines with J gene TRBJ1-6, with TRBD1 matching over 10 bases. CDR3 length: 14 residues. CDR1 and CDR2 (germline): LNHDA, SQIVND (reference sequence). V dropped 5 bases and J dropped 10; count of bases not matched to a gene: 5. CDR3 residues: CASSSGQGGSPLHF. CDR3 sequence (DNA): TGTGCCAGTAGTTCTGGACAGGGGGGATCACCCCTCCACTTT.

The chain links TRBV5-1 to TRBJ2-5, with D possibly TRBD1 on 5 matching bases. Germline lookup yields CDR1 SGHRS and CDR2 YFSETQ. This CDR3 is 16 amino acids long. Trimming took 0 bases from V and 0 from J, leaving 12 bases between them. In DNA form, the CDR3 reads TGCGCCAGCAGCTTGGTACAGGTTCTGTACCAAGAGACCCAGTACTTC. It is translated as CASSLVQVLYQETQYF.

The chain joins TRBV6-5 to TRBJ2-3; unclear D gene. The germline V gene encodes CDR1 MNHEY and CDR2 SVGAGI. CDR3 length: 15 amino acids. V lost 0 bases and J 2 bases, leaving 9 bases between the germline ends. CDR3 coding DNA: TGTGCCAGCAGTTACTCGAACCCTAACACAGATACGCAGTATTTT. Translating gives CASSYSNPNTDTQYF.

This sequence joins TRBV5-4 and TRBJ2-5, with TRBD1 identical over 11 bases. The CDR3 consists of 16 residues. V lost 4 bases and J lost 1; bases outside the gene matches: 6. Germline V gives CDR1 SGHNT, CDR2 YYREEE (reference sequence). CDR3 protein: CASSKPGTGGQETQYF. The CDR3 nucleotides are TGTGCCAGCAGCAAACCCGGGACAGGGGGCCAAGAGACCCAGTACTTC. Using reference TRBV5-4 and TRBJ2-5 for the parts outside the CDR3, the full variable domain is ETGVTQSPTHLIKTRGQQVTLRCSSQSGHNTVSWYQQALGQGPQFIFQYYREEENGRGNFPPRFSGLQFPNYSSELNVNALELDDSALYLCASSKPGTGGQETQYFGPGTRLLVL.

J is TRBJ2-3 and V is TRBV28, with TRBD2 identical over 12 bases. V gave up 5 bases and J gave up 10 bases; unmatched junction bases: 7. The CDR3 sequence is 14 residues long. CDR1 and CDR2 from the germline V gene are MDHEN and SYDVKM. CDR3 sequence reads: CASSLAGGAPSQYF. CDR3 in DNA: TGTGCCAGCAGTCTAGCGGGGGGGGCCCCATCGCAGTATTTT.

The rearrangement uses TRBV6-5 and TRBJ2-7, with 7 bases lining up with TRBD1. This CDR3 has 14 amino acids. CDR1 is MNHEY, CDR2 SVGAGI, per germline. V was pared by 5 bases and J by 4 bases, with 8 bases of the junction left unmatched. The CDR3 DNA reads TGTGCCAGCAGTACTAGGACAGGAACTTACGAGCAGTACGTC. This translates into CASSTRTGTYEQYV.

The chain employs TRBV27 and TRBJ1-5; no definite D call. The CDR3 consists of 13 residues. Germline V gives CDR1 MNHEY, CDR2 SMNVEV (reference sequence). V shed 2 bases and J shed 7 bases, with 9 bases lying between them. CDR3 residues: CASSLIRMQPQHF. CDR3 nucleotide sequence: TGTGCCAGCAGTTTAATCAGGATGCAGCCCCAGCATTTT.

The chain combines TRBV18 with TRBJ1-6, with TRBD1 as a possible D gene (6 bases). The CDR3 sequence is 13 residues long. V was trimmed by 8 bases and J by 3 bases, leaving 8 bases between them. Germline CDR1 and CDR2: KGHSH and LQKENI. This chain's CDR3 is CASLTGYNSPLHF. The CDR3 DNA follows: TGTGCCAGCCTGACAGGCTATAATTCACCCCTCCACTTT.

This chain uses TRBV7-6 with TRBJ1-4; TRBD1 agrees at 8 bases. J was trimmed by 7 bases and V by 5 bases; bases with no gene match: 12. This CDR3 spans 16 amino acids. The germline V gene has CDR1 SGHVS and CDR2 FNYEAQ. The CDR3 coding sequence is TGTGCCAGCAGCCGAGCTGAGGCAGGGGGCGGTGAAAAACTGTTTTTT. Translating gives CASSRAEAGGGEKLFF.

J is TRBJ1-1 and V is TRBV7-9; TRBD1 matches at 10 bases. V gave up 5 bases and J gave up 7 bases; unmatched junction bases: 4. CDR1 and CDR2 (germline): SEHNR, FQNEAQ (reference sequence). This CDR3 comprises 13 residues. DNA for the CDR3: TGTGCCAGCAGCCCCGGGACAGGGGTTGAAGCTTTCTTT. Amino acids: CASSPGTGVEAFF.

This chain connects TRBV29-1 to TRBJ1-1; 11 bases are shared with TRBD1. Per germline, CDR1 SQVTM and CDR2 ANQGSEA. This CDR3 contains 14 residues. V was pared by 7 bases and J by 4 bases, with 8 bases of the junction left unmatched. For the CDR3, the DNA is TGCAGCGGATCACCGGGACAGGGGGTCACTGAAGCTTTCTTT. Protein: CSGSPGQGVTEAFF.

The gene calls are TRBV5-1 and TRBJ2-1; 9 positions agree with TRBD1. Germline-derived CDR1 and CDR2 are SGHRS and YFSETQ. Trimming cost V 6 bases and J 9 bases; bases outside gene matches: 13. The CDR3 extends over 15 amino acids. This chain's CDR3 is CASTPNRGQRGEQFF. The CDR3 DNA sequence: TGCGCCAGCACCCCGAACAGGGGGCAGCGAGGTGAGCAGTTCTTC.

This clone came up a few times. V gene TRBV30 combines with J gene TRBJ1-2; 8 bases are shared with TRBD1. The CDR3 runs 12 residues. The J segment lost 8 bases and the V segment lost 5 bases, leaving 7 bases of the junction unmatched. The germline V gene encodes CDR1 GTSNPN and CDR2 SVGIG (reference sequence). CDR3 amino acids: CAWGGDRRGYTF. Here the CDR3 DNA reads TGTGCCTGGGGGGGGGACAGGCGCGGCTACACCTTC.

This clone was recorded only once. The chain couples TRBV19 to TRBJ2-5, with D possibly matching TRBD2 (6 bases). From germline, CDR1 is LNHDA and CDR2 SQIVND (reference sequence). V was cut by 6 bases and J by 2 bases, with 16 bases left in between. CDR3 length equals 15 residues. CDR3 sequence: CASSSLWGVQETQYF. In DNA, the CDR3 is TGTGCCAGTAGCTCCTTATGGGGGGTACAAGAGACCCAGTACTTC.

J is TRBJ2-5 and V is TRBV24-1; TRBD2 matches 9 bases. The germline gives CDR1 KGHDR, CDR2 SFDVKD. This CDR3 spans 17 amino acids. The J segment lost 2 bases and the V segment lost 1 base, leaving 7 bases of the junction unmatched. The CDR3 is CATSDFWDSGGQETQYF. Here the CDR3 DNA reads TGTGCCACCAGTGATTTTTGGGATAGCGGGGGTCAAGAGACCCAGTACTTC.